A single TCR beta chain is shown here with its context. Antigen unknown. Blood sampling was done at baseline, cycle 4 day 1, and cycle 7 day 1. The data belong to a study of OX40 agonist ivuxolimab in advanced cancers. Overall study findings and caveats: CD4+ T cells averaged fewer expanded clones than CD8+ T cells.

CDR3 length: 14 residues. CDR1 and CDR2 (germline): SGHKS, YYEKEE (reference sequence). The V end was cut by 0 bases, the J end by 3 bases, with 6 bases between. The protocol was immunoSEQ multiplex PCR, while the TCRdb copy is restricted to in-frame clones and leaves out a portion. The sample holds over 55,000 clones, 88% seen once. The sequencing used CD4+ or CD8+ T cells sorted from blood, collected in a trial of the OX40 agonist ivuxolimab. This sequence originates from an adult with an advanced solid tumor such as melanoma, head and neck, liver or kidney cancer. This rearrangement joins TRBV5-5 to TRBJ2-2, with D possibly being TRBD1 (5 bases). The CDR3 sequence: CASSLDRHTGELFF. For the CDR3, the DNA is TGTGCCAGCAGCTTGGACAGGCACACCGGGGAGCTGTTTTTT.